This T cell receptor (beta chain) was sequenced during a study of blood T cell repertoires in COVID-19. At the level of the study: Italy, Spain and the United States were the sources of the convalescent and acute COVID-19 samples. PBMCs, B-cell-depleted T cells, or T cells provided the cDNA or gDNA that made up the material.

Authors' processing steps: Amplifying reference gene primers gave estimates of nucleated cell counts. Assay used: immunoSEQ multiplex PCR; TCRdb lists only in-frame clones, some missing. Clonal size and the V and J genes are those of that table, whereas D and trimming came from the DNA. This sample has hundreds of thousands of clones, with around 90% found just once. CDR1 and CDR2 (germline): LNHDA, SQIVND (reference sequence). The V and J ends lost 6 bases and 4 bases, in that order; junction bases with no gene match: 4. The CDR3 spans 14 residues. What was sequenced was peripheral blood. The chain recombines TRBV19 with TRBJ1-5; 9 bases align to TRBD1. This receptor was identified in a woman aged 18-30 years who had recovered from COVID-19. CDR3 in amino acids: CASRRTGANQPQHF. The CDR3, as DNA: TGTGCCAGTAGGAGGACAGGGGCAAATCAGCCCCAGCATTTT.